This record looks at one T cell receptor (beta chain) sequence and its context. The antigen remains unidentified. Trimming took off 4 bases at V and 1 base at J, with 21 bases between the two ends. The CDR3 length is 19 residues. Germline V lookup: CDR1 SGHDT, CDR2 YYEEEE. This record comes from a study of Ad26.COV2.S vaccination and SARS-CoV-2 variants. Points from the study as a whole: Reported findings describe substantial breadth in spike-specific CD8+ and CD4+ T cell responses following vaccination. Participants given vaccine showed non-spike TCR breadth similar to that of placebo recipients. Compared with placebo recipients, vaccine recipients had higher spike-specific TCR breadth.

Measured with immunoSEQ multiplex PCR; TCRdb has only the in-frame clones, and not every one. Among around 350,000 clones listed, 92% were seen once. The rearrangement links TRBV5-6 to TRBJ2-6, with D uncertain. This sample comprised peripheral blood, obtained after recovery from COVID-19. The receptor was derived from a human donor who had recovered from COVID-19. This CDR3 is CASSLLWQGNPSGANVLTF. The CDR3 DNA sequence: TGTGCCAGCAGCCTGCTTTGGCAAGGAAACCCTTCTGGGGCCAACGTCCTGACTTTC.